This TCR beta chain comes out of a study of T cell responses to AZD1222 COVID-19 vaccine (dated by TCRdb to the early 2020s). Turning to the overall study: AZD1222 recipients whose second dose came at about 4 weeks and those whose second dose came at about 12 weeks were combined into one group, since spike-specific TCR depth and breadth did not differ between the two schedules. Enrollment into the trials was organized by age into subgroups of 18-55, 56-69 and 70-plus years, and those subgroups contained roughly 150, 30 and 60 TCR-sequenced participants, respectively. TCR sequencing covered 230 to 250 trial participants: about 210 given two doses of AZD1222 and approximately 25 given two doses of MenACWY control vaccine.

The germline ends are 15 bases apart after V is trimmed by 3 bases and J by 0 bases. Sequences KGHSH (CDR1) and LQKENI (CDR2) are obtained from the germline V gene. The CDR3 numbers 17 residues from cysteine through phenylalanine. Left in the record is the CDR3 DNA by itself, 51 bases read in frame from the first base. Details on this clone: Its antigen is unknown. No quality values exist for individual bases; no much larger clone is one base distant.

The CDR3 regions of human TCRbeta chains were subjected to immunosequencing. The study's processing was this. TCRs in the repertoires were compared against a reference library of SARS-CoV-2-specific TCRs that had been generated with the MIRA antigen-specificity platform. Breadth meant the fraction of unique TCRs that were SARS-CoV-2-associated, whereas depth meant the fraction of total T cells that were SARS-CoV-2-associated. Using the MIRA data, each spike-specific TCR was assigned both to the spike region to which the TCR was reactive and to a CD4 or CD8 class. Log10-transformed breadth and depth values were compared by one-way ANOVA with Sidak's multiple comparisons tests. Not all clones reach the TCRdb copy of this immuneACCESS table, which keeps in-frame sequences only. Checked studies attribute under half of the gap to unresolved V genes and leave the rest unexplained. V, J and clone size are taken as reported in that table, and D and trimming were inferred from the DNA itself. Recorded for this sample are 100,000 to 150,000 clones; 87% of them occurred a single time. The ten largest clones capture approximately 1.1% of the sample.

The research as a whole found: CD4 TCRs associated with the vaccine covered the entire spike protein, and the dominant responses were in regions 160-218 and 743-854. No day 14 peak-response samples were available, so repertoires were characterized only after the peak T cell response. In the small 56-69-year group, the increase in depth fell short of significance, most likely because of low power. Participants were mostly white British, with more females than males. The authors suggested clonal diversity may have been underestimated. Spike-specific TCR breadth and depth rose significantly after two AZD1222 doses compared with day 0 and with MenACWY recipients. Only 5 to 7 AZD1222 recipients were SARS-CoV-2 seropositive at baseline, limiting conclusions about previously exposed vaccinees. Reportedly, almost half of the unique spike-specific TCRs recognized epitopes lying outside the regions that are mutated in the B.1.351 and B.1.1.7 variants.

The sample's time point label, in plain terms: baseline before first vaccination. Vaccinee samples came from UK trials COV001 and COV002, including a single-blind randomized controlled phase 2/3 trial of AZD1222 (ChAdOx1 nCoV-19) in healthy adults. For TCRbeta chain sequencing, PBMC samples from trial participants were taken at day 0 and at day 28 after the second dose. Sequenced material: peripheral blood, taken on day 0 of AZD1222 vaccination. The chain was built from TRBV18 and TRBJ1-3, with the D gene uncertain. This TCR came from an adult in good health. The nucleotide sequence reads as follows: TGTGCCAGCTCACCGTCTCCCCACGGGGTCTCTGGAAACACCATATATTTT. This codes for CASSPSPHGVSGNTIYF.